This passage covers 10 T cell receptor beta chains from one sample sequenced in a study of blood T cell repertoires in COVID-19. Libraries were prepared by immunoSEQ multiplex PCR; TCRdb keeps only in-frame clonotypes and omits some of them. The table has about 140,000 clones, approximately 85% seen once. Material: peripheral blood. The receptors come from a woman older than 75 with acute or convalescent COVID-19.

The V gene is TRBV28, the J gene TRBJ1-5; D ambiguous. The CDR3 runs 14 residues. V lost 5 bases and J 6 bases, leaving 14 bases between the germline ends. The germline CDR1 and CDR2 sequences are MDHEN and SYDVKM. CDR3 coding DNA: TGTGCCAGCAGTCTTTTGGGAGTAGGTCAGCCCCAGCATTTT. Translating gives CASSLLGVGQPQHF.

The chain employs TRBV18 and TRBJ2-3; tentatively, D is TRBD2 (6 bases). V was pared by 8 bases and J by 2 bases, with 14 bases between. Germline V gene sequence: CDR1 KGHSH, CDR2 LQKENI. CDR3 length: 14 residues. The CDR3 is CASRPGVDTDTQYF. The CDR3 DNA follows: TGTGCCAGCCGGCCGGGAGTCGACACAGATACGCAGTATTTT.

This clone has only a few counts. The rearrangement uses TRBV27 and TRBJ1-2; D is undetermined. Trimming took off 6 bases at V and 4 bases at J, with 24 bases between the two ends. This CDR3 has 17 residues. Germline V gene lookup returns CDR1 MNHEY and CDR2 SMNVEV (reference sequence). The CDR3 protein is CASSPPHGKRQPYGYTF. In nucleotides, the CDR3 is TGTGCCAGCAGCCCACCACACGGGAAAAGACAACCCTATGGCTACACCTTC.

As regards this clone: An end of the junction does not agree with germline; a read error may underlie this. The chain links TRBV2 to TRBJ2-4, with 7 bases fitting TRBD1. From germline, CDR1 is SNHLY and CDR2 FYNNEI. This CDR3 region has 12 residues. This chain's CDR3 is CASSLTGDLLNF. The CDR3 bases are TGTGCCAGCAGTTTAACAGGGGACCTACTAAACTTC.

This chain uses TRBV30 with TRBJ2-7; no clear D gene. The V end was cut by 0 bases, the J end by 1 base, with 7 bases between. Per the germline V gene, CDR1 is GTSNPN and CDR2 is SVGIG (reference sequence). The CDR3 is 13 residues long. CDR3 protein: CAWSVLASYEQYF. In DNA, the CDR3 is TGTGCCTGGAGTGTCCTGGCTTCCTACGAGCAGTACTTC.

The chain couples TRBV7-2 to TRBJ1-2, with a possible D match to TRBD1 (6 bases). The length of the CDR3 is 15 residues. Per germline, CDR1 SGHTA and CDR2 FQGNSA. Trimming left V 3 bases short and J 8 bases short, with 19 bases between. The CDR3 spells CASSFGGSGGGGYTF. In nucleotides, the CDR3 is TGTGCCAGCAGCTTCGGGGGGTCGGGGGGCGGCGGCTACACCTTC.

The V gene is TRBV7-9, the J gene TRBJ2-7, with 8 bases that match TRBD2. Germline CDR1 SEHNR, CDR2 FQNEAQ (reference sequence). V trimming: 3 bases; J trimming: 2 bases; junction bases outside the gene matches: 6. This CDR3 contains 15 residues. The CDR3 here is CASSFSGAIPYEQYF. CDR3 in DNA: TGTGCCAGCAGCTTTAGCGGGGCCATACCCTACGAGCAGTACTTC.

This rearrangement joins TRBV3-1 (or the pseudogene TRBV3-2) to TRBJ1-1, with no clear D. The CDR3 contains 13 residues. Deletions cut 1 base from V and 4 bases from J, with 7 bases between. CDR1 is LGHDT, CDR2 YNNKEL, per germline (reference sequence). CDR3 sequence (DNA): TGTGCCAGCAGCCAAGGGGCTTTCACTGAAGCTTTCTTT. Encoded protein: CASSQGAFTEAFF.

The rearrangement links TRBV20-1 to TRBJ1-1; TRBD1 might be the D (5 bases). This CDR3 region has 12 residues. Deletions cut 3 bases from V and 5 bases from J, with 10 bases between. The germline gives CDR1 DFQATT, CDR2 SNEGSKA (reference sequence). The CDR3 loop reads CSASSPGTEAFF. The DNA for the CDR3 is TGCAGTGCTAGTAGTCCAGGGACTGAAGCTTTCTTT.

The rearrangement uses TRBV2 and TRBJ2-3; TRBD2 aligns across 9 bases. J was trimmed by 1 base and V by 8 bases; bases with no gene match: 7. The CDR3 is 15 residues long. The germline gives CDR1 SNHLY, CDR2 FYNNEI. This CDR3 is CASDRLAEGTDTQYF. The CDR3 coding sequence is TGTGCCAGCGATCGACTAGCGGAGGGCACAGATACGCAGTATTTT.